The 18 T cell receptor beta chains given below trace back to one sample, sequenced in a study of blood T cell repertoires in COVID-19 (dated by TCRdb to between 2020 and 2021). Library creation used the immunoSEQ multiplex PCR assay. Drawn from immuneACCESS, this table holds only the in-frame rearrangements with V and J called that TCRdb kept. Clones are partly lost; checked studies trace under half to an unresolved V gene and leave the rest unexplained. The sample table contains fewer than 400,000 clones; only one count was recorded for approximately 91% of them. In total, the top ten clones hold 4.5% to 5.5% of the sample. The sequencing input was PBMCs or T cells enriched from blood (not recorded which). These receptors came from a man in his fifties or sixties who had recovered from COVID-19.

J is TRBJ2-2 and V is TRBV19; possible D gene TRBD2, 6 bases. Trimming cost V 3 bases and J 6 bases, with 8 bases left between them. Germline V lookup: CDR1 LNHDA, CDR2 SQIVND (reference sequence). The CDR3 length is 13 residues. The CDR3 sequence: CASSIREPGELFF. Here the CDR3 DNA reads TGTGCCAGTAGTATCCGGGAGCCCGGGGAGCTGTTTTTT. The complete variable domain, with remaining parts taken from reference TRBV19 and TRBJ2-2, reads DGGITQSPKYLFRKEGQNVTLSCEQNLNHDAMYWYRQDPGQGLRLIYYSQIVNDFQKGDIAEGYSVSREKKESFPLTVTSAQKNPTAFYLCASSIREPGELFFGEGSRLTVL.

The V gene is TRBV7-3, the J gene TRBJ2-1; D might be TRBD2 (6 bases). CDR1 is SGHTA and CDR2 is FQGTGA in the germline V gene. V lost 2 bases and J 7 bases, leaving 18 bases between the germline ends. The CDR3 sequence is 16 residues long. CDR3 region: CASSLYARGGENEQFF. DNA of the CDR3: TGTGCCAGCAGCTTATATGCGCGGGGCGGGGAAAATGAGCAGTTCTTC.

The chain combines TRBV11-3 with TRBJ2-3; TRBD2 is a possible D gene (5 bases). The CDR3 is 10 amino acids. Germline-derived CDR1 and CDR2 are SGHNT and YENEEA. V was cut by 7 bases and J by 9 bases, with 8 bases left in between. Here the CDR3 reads CASIPSTQYF. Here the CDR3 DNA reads TGTGCCAGCATCCCTAGCACGCAGTATTTT.

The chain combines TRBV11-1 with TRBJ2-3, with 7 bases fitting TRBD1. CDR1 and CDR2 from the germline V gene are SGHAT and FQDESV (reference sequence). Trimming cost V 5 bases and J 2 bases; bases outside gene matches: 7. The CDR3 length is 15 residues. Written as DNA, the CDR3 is TGTGCCAGCAGCCCCCCGGACAGGTACACAGATACGCAGTATTTT. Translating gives CASSPPDRYTDTQYF. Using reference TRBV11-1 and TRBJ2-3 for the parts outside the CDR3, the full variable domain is EAEVAQSPRYKITEKSQAVAFWCDPISGHATLYWYRQILGQGPELLVQFQDESVVDDSQLPKDRFSAERLKGVDSTLKIQPAELGDSAMYLCASSPPDRYTDTQYFGPGTRLTVL.

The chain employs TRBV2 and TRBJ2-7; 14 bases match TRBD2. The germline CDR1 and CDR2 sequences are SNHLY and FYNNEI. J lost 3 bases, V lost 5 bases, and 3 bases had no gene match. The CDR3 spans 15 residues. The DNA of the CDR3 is TGTGCCAGCAGTACGGGACTAGCGGGAGACTACGAGCAGTACTTC. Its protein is CASSTGLAGDYEQYF.

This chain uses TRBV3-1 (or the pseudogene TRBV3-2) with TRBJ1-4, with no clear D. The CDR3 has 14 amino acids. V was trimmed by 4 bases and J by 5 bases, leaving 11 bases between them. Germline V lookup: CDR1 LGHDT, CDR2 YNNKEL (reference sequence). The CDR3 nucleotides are TGTGCCAGCAGCCTTTGGCAGTTAAATGAAAAACTGTTTTTT. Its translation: CASSLWQLNEKLFF.

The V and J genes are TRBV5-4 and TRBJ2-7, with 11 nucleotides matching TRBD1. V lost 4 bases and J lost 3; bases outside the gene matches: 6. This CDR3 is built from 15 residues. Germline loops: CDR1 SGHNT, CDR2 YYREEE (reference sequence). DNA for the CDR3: TGTGCCAGCAGCGACCCGGGACAGGGGGGCTACGAGCAGTACTTC. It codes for CASSDPGQGGYEQYF.

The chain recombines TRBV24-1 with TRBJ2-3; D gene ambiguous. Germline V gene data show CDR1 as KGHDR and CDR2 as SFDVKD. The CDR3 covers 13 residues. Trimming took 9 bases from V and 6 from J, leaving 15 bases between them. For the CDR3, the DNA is TGTGCCACCGGAGCCAAGGATCGTGATACGCAGTATTTT. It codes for CATGAKDRDTQYF.

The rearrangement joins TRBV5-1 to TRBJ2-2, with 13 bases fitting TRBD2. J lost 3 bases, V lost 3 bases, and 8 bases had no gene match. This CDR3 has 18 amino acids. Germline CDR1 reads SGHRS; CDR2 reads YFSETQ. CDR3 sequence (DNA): TGCGCCAGCAGCTCCATAACTAGCGGGAGGGCTTACACCGGGGAGCTGTTTTTT. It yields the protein CASSSITSGRAYTGELFF.

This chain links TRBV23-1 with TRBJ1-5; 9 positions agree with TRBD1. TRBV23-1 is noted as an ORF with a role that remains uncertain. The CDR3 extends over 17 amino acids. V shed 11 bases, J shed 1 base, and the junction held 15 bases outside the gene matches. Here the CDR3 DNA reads TGCGCCGGACGCGCCGGGACAGGGACGAACAGCAATCAGCCCCAGCATTTT. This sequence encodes CAGRAGTGTNSNQPQHF.

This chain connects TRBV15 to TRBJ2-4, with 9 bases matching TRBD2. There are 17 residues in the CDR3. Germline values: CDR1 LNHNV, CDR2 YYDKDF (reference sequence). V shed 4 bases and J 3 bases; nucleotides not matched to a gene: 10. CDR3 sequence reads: CATSIPGLAFGKNIQYF. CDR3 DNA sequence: TGTGCCACCAGCATTCCGGGACTAGCTTTTGGCAAAAACATTCAGTACTTC.

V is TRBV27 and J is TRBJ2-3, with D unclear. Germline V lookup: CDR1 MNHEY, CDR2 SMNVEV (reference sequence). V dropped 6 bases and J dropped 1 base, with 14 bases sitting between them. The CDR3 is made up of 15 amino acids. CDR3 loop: CASSLRFLRTDTQYF. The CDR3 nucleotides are TGTGCCAGCAGCCTAAGATTCCTTCGCACAGATACGCAGTATTTT.

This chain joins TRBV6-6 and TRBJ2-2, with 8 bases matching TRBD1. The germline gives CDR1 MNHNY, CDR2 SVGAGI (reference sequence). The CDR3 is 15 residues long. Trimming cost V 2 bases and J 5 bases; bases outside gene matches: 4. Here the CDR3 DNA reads TGTGCCAGCAGTTACCAGGGGGCGGGTACCGGGGAGCTGTTTTTT. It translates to CASSYQGAGTGELFF.

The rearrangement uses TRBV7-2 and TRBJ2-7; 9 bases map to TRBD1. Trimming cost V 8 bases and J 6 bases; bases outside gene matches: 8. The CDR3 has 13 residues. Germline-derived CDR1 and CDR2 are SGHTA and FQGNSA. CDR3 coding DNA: TGTGCCAGCGGGACCGGGACAGGGTTCGAGCAGTACTTC. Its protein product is CASGTGTGFEQYF.

CDR3 protein: CASSQAGQGYEQYF. In DNA form, the CDR3 reads TGCGCCAGCAGCCAGGCGGGACAGGGCTACGAGCAGTACTTC. The V call is TRBV5-1, the J call TRBJ2-7, with 9 bases lining up with TRBD1. There are 14 residues in the CDR3. The germline V gene has CDR1 SGHRS and CDR2 YFSETQ. J lost 3 bases, V lost 4 bases, and 5 bases had no gene match. The full variable domain, completed using reference TRBV5-1 and TRBJ2-7, is KAGVTQTPRYLIKTRGQQVTLSCSPISGHRSVSWYQQTPGQGLQFLFEYFSETQRNKGNFPGRFSGRQFSNSRSEMNVSTLELGDSALYLCASSQAGQGYEQYFGPGTRLTVT.

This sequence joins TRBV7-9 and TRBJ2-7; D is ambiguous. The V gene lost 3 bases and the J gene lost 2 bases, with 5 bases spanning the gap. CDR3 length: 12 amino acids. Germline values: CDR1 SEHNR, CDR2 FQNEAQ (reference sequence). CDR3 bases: TGTGCCAGCAGCTTTGAGACCTACGAGCAGTACTTC. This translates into CASSFETYEQYF.

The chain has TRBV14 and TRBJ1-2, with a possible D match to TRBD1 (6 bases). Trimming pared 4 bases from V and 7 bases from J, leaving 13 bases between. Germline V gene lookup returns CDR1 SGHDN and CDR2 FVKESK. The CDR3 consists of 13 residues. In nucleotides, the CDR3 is TGTGCCAGCAGCCCGGACAGCGTGGGTGGCTACACCTTC. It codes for CASSPDSVGGYTF. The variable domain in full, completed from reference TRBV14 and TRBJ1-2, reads EAGVTQFPSHSVIEKGQTVTLRCDPISGHDNLYWYRRVMGKEIKFLLHFVKESKQDESGMPNNRFLAERTGGTYSTLKVQPAELEDSGVYFCASSPDSVGGYTFGSGTRLTVV.

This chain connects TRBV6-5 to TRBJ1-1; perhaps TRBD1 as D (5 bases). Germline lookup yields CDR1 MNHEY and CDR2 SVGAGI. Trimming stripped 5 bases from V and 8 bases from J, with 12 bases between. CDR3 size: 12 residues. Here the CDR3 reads CASSLGPREAFF. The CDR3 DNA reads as TGTGCCAGCAGTCTGGGGCCCAGGGAAGCTTTCTTT.